The rows below give T cell receptor beta chains drawn from one sample of a study of Ad26.COV2.S vaccination and SARS-CoV-2 variants. Assay: immunoSEQ multiplex PCR; the TCRdb copy retains only in-frame clones and omits some. This sample has about 330,000 clones, with 85% to 90% found just once. Sample: peripheral blood, taken in a trial of Ad26.COV2.S vaccine versus placebo. These receptors were collected from a person aged 18-60 years who received the Ad26.COV2.S COVID-19 vaccine or a placebo. Each CDR3 is given with its conserved first and last residue. A D gene is named only where the DNA matches it firmly. Where a row states a size, it is once, few, many or the class of an expanded clone; other rows omit it.

TGTGCCAGCAGTTCGGGGGGCATCCTTCAGCCCCAGCATTTT	CASSSGGILQPQHF	-	TRBJ1-5	TRBV27	-
TGTGCCAGCAGCCTGACAGGGGATACGCAGTATTTT	CASSLTGDTQYF	TRBD1	TRBJ2-3	TRBV7-9	-
TGTGCCAGCAGCCAAGTCCACGGGGGAAGAAATCAGCCCCAGCATTTT	CASSQVHGGRNQPQHF	-	TRBJ1-5	TRBV3-1/TRBV3-2	-
TGTGCCAGCAGCTTAGGTCGCAGCCCAAGGGAGACCCAGTACTTC	CASSLGRSPRETQYF	-	TRBJ2-5	TRBV7-2	-
TGTGCCAGCAGTCCAACGGGGAGGGCACCCAAAAACATTCAGTACTTC	CASSPTGRAPKNIQYF	TRBD2	TRBJ2-4	TRBV6-6	-
TGTGCCAGCAGCTTAGATCCTAGCGGGGGAAACAATGAGCAGTTCTTC	CASSLDPSGGNNEQFF	TRBD2	TRBJ2-1	TRBV11-2	-
TGCGCCAGCAGCCAAGGCGCCTGGGTGCAGAGAAACACCATATATTTT	CASSQGAWVQRNTIYF	-	TRBJ1-3	TRBV4-3	-
TGTGCCAGCAGTTTAAAACAGTGGGCCCCCAGCTCCATTGTGGTTAATGAGCAGTTCTTC	CASSLKQWAPSSIVVNEQFF	-	TRBJ2-1	TRBV27	-
TGTGCCAGCAGTTACGGGGTGGCGGGGGAGCTGTTTTTT	CASSYGVAGELFF	-	TRBJ2-2	TRBV6-5	once
TGTGCCAGCAGCTTCGTTGGGCCAGGGACCTACGAGCAGTACTTC	CASSFVGPGTYEQYF	-	TRBJ2-7	TRBV11-2	once
TGTGCCAGCAGCTTCTATAGCACTGAAGCTTTCTTT	CASSFYSTEAFF	-	TRBJ1-1	TRBV5-5	once
TGTGCCTGGAGTCTTTGGGGTGGCTACACCTTC	CAWSLWGGYTF	-	TRBJ1-2	TRBV30	few
TGTGCCAGCAGCTTAGACAGGACAGACCACGAGCAGTACTTC	CASSLDRTDHEQYF	-	TRBJ2-7	TRBV7-2	-
TGCGCCAGCAGCCAAGGAACCGTGTACGCAACTAATGAAAAACTGTTTTTT	CASSQGTVYATNEKLFF	-	TRBJ1-4	TRBV4-1	-
TGTGCCAGCAGTCTCCTCTCGAACTCCTACAATGAGCAGTTCTTC	CASSLLSNSYNEQFF	-	TRBJ2-1	TRBV27	-
TGTGCCAGCAGTGAATCCAGAACCTACGAGCAGTACTTC	CASSESRTYEQYF	-	TRBJ2-7	TRBV6-1	-
TGTGCCACCAGCAGAGATCTAGCGGTCTACGAGCAGTACTTC	CATSRDLAVYEQYF	TRBD2	TRBJ2-7	TRBV15	-
TGTGCCAGCAGTCCGCCGAGTCTCTCCTACAATGAGCAGTTCTTC	CASSPPSLSYNEQFF	-	TRBJ2-1	TRBV6-2/TRBV6-3	-
TGTGCCAGCTCACCAGCCCTAGCGGGACAGAAGAACACCGGGGAGCTGTTTTTT	CASSPALAGQKNTGELFF	TRBD2	TRBJ2-2	TRBV18	-
TGCAGCGTAAATTATTGGGAGTCCGGCGGGGAGCTGTTTTTT	CSVNYWESGGELFF	-	TRBJ2-2	TRBV29-1	-
TGTGCCAGCTCACCCGACAGGGGGCTAACAGTAGGGACTGAAGCTTTCTTT	CASSPDRGLTVGTEAFF	TRBD1	TRBJ1-1	TRBV18	-
TGTGCCACCGCTCGGACAGGGGGGTATGAGCAGTACTTC	CATARTGGYEQYF	TRBD1	TRBJ2-7	TRBV3-1/TRBV3-2	-
TGTGCCAGCAGCTTAGTTTTAATGAGCAGAAACGAGGGCTACACCTTC	CASSLVLMSRNEGYTF	-	TRBJ1-2	TRBV7-2	once
TGTGCCAGTACCGCGGACCCCCCGAGGGACAACACCATATATTTT	CASTADPPRDNTIYF	-	TRBJ1-3	TRBV19	-
TGTGCCAGTCGGGGACAGGCAACAATGAACACTGAAGCTTTCTTT	CASRGQATMNTEAFF	TRBD1	TRBJ1-1	TRBV19	-
TGCGCCAGCAGCTTGGTAGGGGATGGAAACACCATATATTTT	CASSLVGDGNTIYF	-	TRBJ1-3	TRBV5-1	-
TGCAGTGCTAGAGCGGGTCCTGAAGCTTTCTTT	CSARAGPEAFF	-	TRBJ1-1	TRBV20-1	-
TGTGCCAGCAGTATATTACAGGGCGACGAGCAGTACTTC	CASSILQGDEQYF	-	TRBJ2-7	TRBV6-5	-
TGTGCCAGCAGCTTGGGCGACCCCACTGAAGCTTTCTTT	CASSLGDPTEAFF	-	TRBJ1-1	TRBV5-6	-
TGCAGCGTTATGGGACTAGCGGGAGGATATCACTCCTACAATGAGCAGTTCTTC	CSVMGLAGGYHSYNEQFF	TRBD2	TRBJ2-1	TRBV29-1	-
TGTGCCAGCAGCTCCGCCAGATACGAGCAGTACTTC	CASSSARYEQYF	-	TRBJ2-7	TRBV6-5	-
TGTGCCAGTACCGAGTTTGTAAAGGGGGTTAGGGTTGAAGCTTTCTTT	CASTEFVKGVRVEAFF	-	TRBJ1-1	TRBV19	-
TGTGCCAGCTCCCTAACGAGAAGTACTCAGCACACCGGGGAGCTGTTTTTT	CASSLTRSTQHTGELFF	-	TRBJ2-2	TRBV18	once
TGTGCCAGCAGCTCCCTAGGGAGAGGCGGATCTTCCTACAATGAGCAGTTCTTC	CASSSLGRGGSSYNEQFF	-	TRBJ2-1	TRBV7-9	once
TGTGCCATCAGTGAGTGGCGGACGAGGGGGTTACCTGAAGCTTTCTTT	CAISEWRTRGLPEAFF	-	TRBJ1-1	TRBV10-3	-
TGTGCCAGCAGCGTCGGGGAGGGGGCGGCAGATACGCAGTATTTT	CASSVGEGAADTQYF	-	TRBJ2-3	TRBV9	-
TGTGCCAGCAGTGAATATGGGACTAGCTCAGAGTATTTT	CASSEYGTSSEYF	TRBD2	TRBJ2-3	TRBV25-1	-
TGTGCCAGCAGTGACACACCGGGACAGGGGGTCTACGAGCAGTACTTC	CASSDTPGQGVYEQYF	TRBD1	TRBJ2-7	TRBV6-4	once
TGTGCCAGCAGCCTCTATAGCGGGGGGATCTACAATGAGCAGTTCTTC	CASSLYSGGIYNEQFF	TRBD2	TRBJ2-1	TRBV14	-
TGTGCCAGCAGTTATGCCCGAAATCATGGCTACACCTTC	CASSYARNHGYTF	-	TRBJ1-2	TRBV6-5	-
TGTGCCAGCAGCCGTGCCGTTGACAGGGGCTATGGCTACACCTTC	CASSRAVDRGYGYTF	TRBD1	TRBJ1-2	TRBV13	-
TGTGCCAGCTCACCAACAGGAGACTCTGGGGCCAACGTCCTGACTTTC	CASSPTGDSGANVLTF	-	TRBJ2-6	TRBV18	-
TGTGCCAGCAGCCAAGTGTCTGGGCAAGAGAACACCGGGGAGCTGTTTTTT	CASSQVSGQENTGELFF	-	TRBJ2-2	TRBV3-1/TRBV3-2	-
TGTGCCAGCAGTCGGGACAGTTTTGGCAATCAGCCCCAGCATTTT	CASSRDSFGNQPQHF	TRBD1	TRBJ1-5	TRBV11-2	-
TGCGCCAGCAGCCAAATTAGCGGCACCTACGAGCAGTACTTC	CASSQISGTYEQYF	-	TRBJ2-7	TRBV4-1	-
TGTGCCAGCAGCCCGGGACTAGCGGGGCAAGAGACCCAGTACTTC	CASSPGLAGQETQYF	TRBD2	TRBJ2-5	TRBV27	-
TGTGCCAGCAGCCGAGATCGGGGGCTCAATGAAAAACTGTTTTTT	CASSRDRGLNEKLFF	-	TRBJ1-4	TRBV7-9	-
TGTGCGAGATCCCACCCAACCATGAACACTGAAGCTTTCTTT	CARSHPTMNTEAFF	-	TRBJ1-1	TRBV7-6	-
TGCGCCAGCAGCCAAGAGGCGGGGGCCACAGATACGCAGTATTTT	CASSQEAGATDTQYF	-	TRBJ2-3	TRBV4-1	-
TGTGCCAGCAGTTTCGGTCTTTCACCCCTCCACTTT	CASSFGLSPLHF	-	TRBJ1-6	TRBV12-3/TRBV12-4	once